This T cell receptor (beta chain) was recorded in a study of type 1 regulatory T cells. The overall study: T-allo10 is a Tr1-enriched, alloantigen-specific CD4 T cell product made in vitro.

Points on this clonotype: Antigen unknown.

TCRdb reprocessed the reads with MiXCR, giving one entry per CDR3 protein. The sample comprises about 24,000 distinct CDR3 sequences, over 40% of which are singletons, and roughly 5% rests with the top ten. V lost 0 bases to trimming and J lost 3 bases; unmatched junction nucleotides: 9. The CDR3 is 18 residues long. Germline V gene lookup returns CDR1 SGHTA and CDR2 FQGNSA. The origin of this receptor is a human donor in good health. This sequence joins TRBV7-2 and TRBJ2-4; 9 nucleotides align to TRBD2. The sequencing sample was made of cultured T cells, either the whole culture or a sorted T cell fraction (not recorded which). The CDR3 DNA reads as TGTGCCAGCAGCTTAGCCGGGAGCGGGGGGATTGGCAAAAACATTCAGTACTTC. It specifies CASSLAGSGGIGKNIQYF.